The clone carrying this T cell receptor (beta chain) was picked up many times. The target antigen is unknown. TCRdb redid the calling of the PCR reads with MiXCR, one entry per CDR3 protein. The data hold 35,000 to 45,000 distinct CDR3 sequences, with about 19% observed a single time. The germline V gene encodes CDR1 DFQATT and CDR2 SNEGSKA (reference sequence). Between the trimmed V and J ends, which lost 6 bases and 5 bases, there was a span of 16 bases. This CDR3 comprises 13 residues. This sample is drawn from a study of molecular identifiers for immune sequencing clone quantification. Study-wide findings and caveats: Underestimated sizes of highly expanded clones could result from identical TCR molecules that share a barcode.

The rearrangement uses TRBV20-1 and TRBJ1-1, with no clear D. The clonotype originates from a human donor in good health. Some libraries in this study had Jurkat cell RNA spiked in. The material sequenced was naive CD8+ T cells from blood, with Jurkat cell RNA spiked in. Subset denoted: FACS-sorted CD8+CD4-CCR7+CD45RA+ naive T cells. The CDR3 DNA sequence: TGCAGTGCCCCCGACCGGGGAGGAACTGAAGCTTTCTTT. This encodes CSAPDRGGTEAFF.